This T cell receptor beta chain appears in the sequencing data of a study of cytomegalovirus exposure and HLA in healthy donors. Study-level findings and limits: In a later analysis, parvovirus B19, influenza, CMV and Epstein-Barr virus appeared linked to several top co-occurrence clusters. Accounts indicate the classifier identified cytomegalovirus status with strong specificity and sensitivity.

It was with 60 Vbeta and 13 Jbeta primers that the PCR ran. The repertoire was sequenced with immunoSEQ multiplex PCR; TCRdb's copy has only in-frame clones and lacks some. Its table records just under 60,000 clones. On this clone: Its specificity is not known. One end of the junction does not line up with germline, which may come from a read error.

The donors gave bone marrow, and they were healthy. This sequence was found in a male donor in good health and CMV-seronegative. Material: PBMCs.

The chain's CDR3 is CASSVDPYASGGYEQYF. The CDR3 DNA reads TGTGCCAGCAGCGTAGATCCTTATGCTAGCGGGGGCTACGAGCAGTACTTC. The chain is built from TRBV11-2 and TRBJ2-7; 10 nucleotides line up with TRBD2. In germline, CDR1 is SGHAT, CDR2 FQNNGV. The CDR3 runs to 17 residues.